This record covers a single T cell receptor (beta chain). Its antigen is not identified. The CDR3 length is 15 residues. Germline CDR1 and CDR2: MDHEN and SYDVKM. After removal of 5 bases from V and 2 bases from J, the junction contained 8 bases not matched to a gene. These data originate in a study of cytotoxic CD8 clonotypes in ibrutinib-treated CLL. Study results and limitations: Before falling back toward baseline at progression, clonality had risen at the time of ibrutinib response. Starting clonality was above that of age-matched healthy donors and tracked circulating CD8+ T-cell counts.

Target depth was 1 in 200,000 to 1 in 1 million T cells, about 10x per clonotype. Clones were read by immunoSEQ multiplex PCR, and TCRdb kept only the in-frame ones, dropping some. The sample lists 150,000 or so clones, under 85% occurring once. Sequencing was performed on PBMCs, taken after 24 months of ibrutinib treatment. The TCR comes from a human donor with chronic lymphocytic leukemia. V gene TRBV28 combines with J gene TRBJ2-7, with 8 bases aligning to TRBD2. CDR3 bases: TGTGCCAGCAGTACCCAGCGGGAGCCCGCCTACGAGCAGTACTTC. This gives the protein CASSTQREPAYEQYF.